Presented here are 17 T cell receptor beta chains from one specimen sequenced in a study of blood T cell repertoires in COVID-19. TCRdb's table, derived via immunoSEQ multiplex PCR, lists solely in-frame clones and lacks some. The data contain approximately 240,000 clones, approximately 80% of them singletons. Sequencing was done on a sample of peripheral blood. The receptors were gathered from a middle-aged woman with active or convalescent COVID-19.

This clone was detected a few times. The chain combines TRBV29-1 with TRBJ1-2; no firm D call. This CDR3 region has 12 residues. Germline CDR1 and CDR2: SQVTM and ANQGSEA. Trimming left V 7 bases short and J 4 bases short, with 13 bases between. CDR3 DNA: TGCAGCGCCGCCGGAGGAGCCTATGGCTACACCTTC. Translating gives CSAAGGAYGYTF.

Details on this clone: At the DNA level, this CDR3 is encoded by other sequences in the same sample as well. V is TRBV9 and J is TRBJ2-3; 12 nucleotides align to TRBD2. Germline V gene sequence: CDR1 SGDLS, CDR2 YYNGEE. J gave up 6 bases and V 2 bases, and 4 bases lay outside the gene matches. This CDR3 has 15 residues. DNA for the CDR3: TGTGCCAGCAGCGTGACTAGCGGGGGAACGGATACGCAGTATTTT. Translating it yields CASSVTSGGTDTQYF. Drawing the rest from reference TRBV9 and TRBJ2-3, the complete variable domain is DSGVTQTPKHLITATGQRVTLRCSPRSGDLSVYWYQQSLDQGLQFLIQYYNGEERAKGNILERFSAQQFPDLHSELNLSSLELGDSALYFCASSVTSGGTDTQYFGPGTRLTVL.

The CDR3 here is CASMRDLNTEAFF. CDR3 in DNA: TGTGCCAGCATGAGAGACTTGAACACTGAAGCTTTCTTT. The gene calls are TRBV5-6 and TRBJ1-1; no clear D gene. Per the germline V gene, CDR1 is SGHDT and CDR2 is YYEEEE. There are 13 residues in the CDR3. Between the trimmed V and J ends, which lost 6 bases and 0 bases, there was a span of 9 bases.

This chain joins TRBV12-3 or TRBV12-4 and TRBJ2-1; maybe TRBD1 (5 bases). Trimming removed 3 bases at V and 10 bases at J, with 7 bases between. The CDR3 covers 11 residues. CDR3 nucleotides: TGTGCCAGCAGTTTGGGGCGCGAGCAGTTCTTC. The encoded protein is CASSLGREQFF.

V is TRBV10-1 and J is TRBJ2-1; 10 bases agree with TRBD2. The CDR3 covers 15 residues. V lost 4 bases, J lost 4 bases, and 4 bases stayed unmatched. From germline, CDR1 is WNHNN and CDR2 SYGVQD (reference sequence). This CDR3 reads CASSVNSGGYNEQFF. The CDR3 DNA is TGCGCCAGCAGTGTGAATAGCGGGGGGTACAATGAGCAGTTCTTC.

The chain employs TRBV19 and TRBJ1-6; D is perhaps TRBD1 (5 bases). Germline V gives CDR1 LNHDA, CDR2 SQIVND (reference sequence). The V and J ends lost 7 bases and 5 bases respectively, with 12 bases between them. The CDR3 loop spans 14 amino acids. CDR3 residues: CASNEGANNSPLHF. The CDR3 DNA sequence: TGTGCCAGTAACGAAGGGGCGAATAATTCACCCCTCCACTTT.

The chain uses TRBV27 and TRBJ1-5; 8 positions agree with TRBD1. V shed 6 bases and J 2 bases; nucleotides not matched to a gene: 6. This CDR3 spans 15 amino acids. Germline V gives CDR1 MNHEY, CDR2 SMNVEV (reference sequence). The DNA of the CDR3 is TGTGCCAGCAGGACAGGGGCCTATGGCAATCAGCCCCAGCATTTT. This translates into CASRTGAYGNQPQHF.

The chain is built from TRBV6-5 and TRBJ1-1; D call uncertain. The ends were cut back, 7 bases at V and 0 bases at J, with 12 bases in the middle. CDR3 length: 14 residues. The germline gives CDR1 MNHEY, CDR2 SVGAGI. The CDR3 reads CASKKGAMNTEAFF. The CDR3 region has the DNA TGTGCCAGCAAAAAGGGAGCCATGAACACTGAAGCTTTCTTT.

The chain links TRBV2 to TRBJ1-3; D is ambiguous. Looked up from germline, CDR1 is SNHLY and CDR2 is FYNNEI. The CDR3 is 11 residues long. Trimming pared 9 bases from V and 3 bases from J, leaving 6 bases between. The CDR3 DNA reads TGTGCCAGGCGTGGTGGAAACACCATATATTTT. Translating gives CARRGGNTIYF.

This rearrangement joins TRBV19 to TRBJ1-2; the D gene is possibly TRBD1 (5 bases). The V and J ends lost 6 bases and 0 bases respectively, with 11 bases between them. Germline V CDR1 and CDR2: LNHDA, SQIVND (reference sequence). CDR3 length: 14 amino acids. The CDR3 bases are TGTGCCAGTAGATCCCGGGGGACTAACTATGGCTACACCTTC. Translation gives CASRSRGTNYGYTF.

The rearrangement joins TRBV19 to TRBJ2-1; 8 bases align to TRBD2. Losses at the gene ends were 8 bases for V and 0 bases for J; bases not matched to a gene: 3. Germline CDR1 is LNHDA and CDR2 is SQIVND (reference sequence). This CDR3 has 14 residues. DNA of the CDR3: TGTGCCAGTGTGGCGGGGGGCTCCTACAATGAGCAGTTCTTC. The encoded protein is CASVAGGSYNEQFF. The variable domain in full, with the rest retrieved from reference TRBV19 and TRBJ2-1, is DGGITQSPKYLFRKEGQNVTLSCEQNLNHDAMYWYRQDPGQGLRLIYYSQIVNDFQKGDIAEGYSVSREKKESFPLTVTSAQKNPTAFYLCASVAGGSYNEQFFGPGTRLTVL.

CDR3 in amino acids: CASSPNGGARETQYF. The CDR3 coding sequence is TGCGCCAGCAGCCCCAACGGGGGGGCGAGAGAGACCCAGTACTTC. J is TRBJ2-5 and V is TRBV5-1, with 8 bases aligning to TRBD2. The CDR3 loop spans 15 amino acids. V dropped 4 bases and J dropped 4; count of bases not matched to a gene: 9. Germline V gene lookup returns CDR1 SGHRS and CDR2 YFSETQ.

The rearrangement joins TRBV4-1 to TRBJ1-2, with TRBD1 matching 9 bases. This CDR3 contains 15 residues. Germline V gives CDR1 MGHRA, CDR2 YSYEKL. V shed 5 bases and J 5 bases; nucleotides not matched to a gene: 9. The CDR3 loop is CASSVTTGGGYGYTF. The DNA for the CDR3 is TGCGCCAGCAGCGTTACTACAGGGGGCGGGTATGGCTACACCTTC.

Note on this clone: The sample contains more than one DNA sequence encoding this CDR3. V is TRBV2 and J is TRBJ1-5; 7 nucleotides line up with TRBD1. This CDR3 is built from 14 residues. Germline values: CDR1 SNHLY, CDR2 FYNNEI. Trimming removed 6 bases from V and 2 bases from J; junction bases left unmatched: 4. CDR3 residues: CASRGDSGNQPQHF. CDR3 DNA sequence: TGTGCCAGCAGGGGGGACAGTGGCAATCAGCCCCAGCATTTT. The variable domain in full, with the rest retrieved from reference TRBV2 and TRBJ1-5, is EPEVTQTPSHQVTQMGQEVILRCVPISNHLYFYWYRQILGQKVEFLVSFYNNEISEKSEIFDDQFSVERPDGSNFTLKIRSTKLEDSAMYFCASRGDSGNQPQHFGDGTRLSIL.

This clone occurred a few times. The chain carries TRBV2 and TRBJ2-3; TRBD2 is a possible D gene (6 bases). Trimming took off 8 bases at V and 4 bases at J, with 13 bases between the two ends. The CDR3 spans 13 residues. Germline CDR1 is SNHLY and CDR2 is FYNNEI. CDR3 region: CASGGESADTQYF. CDR3 bases: TGTGCCAGCGGAGGGGAATCGGCAGATACGCAGTATTTT.

V usage is TRBV20-1 and J usage is TRBJ1-1; D is undetermined. The V gene's germline CDR1 is DFQATT and CDR2 SNEGSKA (reference sequence). The CDR3 has 12 amino acids. Trimming stripped 3 bases from V and 3 bases from J, with 8 bases between. CDR3 bases: TGCAGTGCTAGTCTCGTCGACACTGAAGCTTTCTTT. This gives the protein CSASLVDTEAFF.

The gene calls are TRBV6-5 and TRBJ2-4, with 9 bases that match TRBD1. Germline V gene data show CDR1 as MNHEY and CDR2 as SVGAGI. V lost 8 bases and J lost 3; bases outside the gene matches: 5. The CDR3 runs 14 residues. CDR3 in DNA: TGTGCCAGCGCTGGACAGGGGATCAAAAACATTCAGTACTTC. This gives the protein CASAGQGIKNIQYF.